This T cell receptor (beta chain) was identified in a study of cytomegalovirus exposure and HLA in healthy donors. In the PCR, 60 Vbeta and 13 Jbeta primers were used. The table came from immunoSEQ multiplex PCR; TCRdb's copy has only in-frame clones and leaves some out. The sample contains some 180,000 clones, about 82% of which appear only once. Germline loops: CDR1 SGDLS, CDR2 YYNGEE. The CDR3 has 19 amino acids. Unmatched junction bases numbered 12, after V lost 1 base and J lost 4 bases. The chain links TRBV9 to TRBJ2-1; 12 nucleotides match TRBD1. This clonotype was obtained from a man between 18 and 29 years old in good health and CMV-seronegative. Sequenced: PBMCs. CDR3 sequence: CASSVTGQGAAFGYNEQFF. CDR3 sequence (DNA): TGTGCCAGCAGCGTAACGGGACAGGGGGCGGCCTTTGGATACAATGAGCAGTTCTTC.